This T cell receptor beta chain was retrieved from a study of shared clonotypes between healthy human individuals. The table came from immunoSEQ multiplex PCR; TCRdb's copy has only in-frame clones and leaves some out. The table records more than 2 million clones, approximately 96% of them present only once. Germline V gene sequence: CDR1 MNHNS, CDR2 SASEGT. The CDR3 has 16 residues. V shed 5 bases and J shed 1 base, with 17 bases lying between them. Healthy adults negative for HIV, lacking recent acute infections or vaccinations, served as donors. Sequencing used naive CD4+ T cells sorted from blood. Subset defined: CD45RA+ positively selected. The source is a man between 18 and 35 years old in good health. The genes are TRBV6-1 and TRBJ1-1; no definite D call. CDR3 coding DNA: TGTGCCAGCAGTCAAGATCCCGGTCACGGGAACACTGAAGCTTTCTTT. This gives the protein CASSQDPGHGNTEAFF.